This T cell receptor (beta chain) was sequenced for a study of identical twins. Study-level points and caveats: The authors drew conclusions from cross-sectional statistical analysis rather than following the same donors. Out-of-frame alpha sequences that twins shared showed excess low generation probability.

This CDR3 is 13 amino acids long. Germline lookup yields CDR1 SGHRS and CDR2 YFSETQ. With 3 bases removed from V and 11 bases from J, the gap between germline ends came to 17 bases. This clonotype was counted between two and nine times. Its antigen is as yet unknown. A universal primer binding site was introduced by template switching. The final cDNA contained unique molecular identifiers. One entry per CDR3 protein, called by TCRdb with MiXCR from the 5' RACE reads. The sample lists 300,000 to 400,000 distinct CDR3 sequences; approximately 10% were seen once. Sequenced input: naive T cells sorted from blood. The TCR sequence derives from a woman between 50 and 59 years old in good health. This sequence joins TRBV5-1 and TRBJ1-1; no definite D call. CDR3 bases: TGCGCCAGCAGCTCGCGGGTAGGCAAGACGGCTTTCTTT. Amino acid sequence: CASSSRVGKTAFF.